The present entry profiles one T cell receptor (beta chain) with its context. The data were taken from a study of technical replicates of blood from a handful of donors. TCRdb's copy holds only in-frame clones and misses some; the assay was immunoSEQ multiplex PCR. The sample gives tens of thousands of clones, approximately 91% of which show up once; around 0.37% is in the top ten. Germline V gene lookup returns CDR1 SGDLS and CDR2 YYNGEE. The CDR3 runs 16 residues. Trimming took off 3 bases at V and 5 bases at J, with 21 bases between the two ends. The chain carries TRBV9 and TRBJ2-7; the D gene is possibly TRBD2 (6 bases). The specimen was T cells isolated from PBMCs. This sequence was found in a human donor in good health. Some clones in this sample may be carry-over from other donors' samples. The CDR3 region has the DNA TGTGCCAGCAGCGGAGGTTATAGTCGGGGGATCGACGAGCAGTACTTC. The encoded protein is CASSGGYSRGIDEQYF.